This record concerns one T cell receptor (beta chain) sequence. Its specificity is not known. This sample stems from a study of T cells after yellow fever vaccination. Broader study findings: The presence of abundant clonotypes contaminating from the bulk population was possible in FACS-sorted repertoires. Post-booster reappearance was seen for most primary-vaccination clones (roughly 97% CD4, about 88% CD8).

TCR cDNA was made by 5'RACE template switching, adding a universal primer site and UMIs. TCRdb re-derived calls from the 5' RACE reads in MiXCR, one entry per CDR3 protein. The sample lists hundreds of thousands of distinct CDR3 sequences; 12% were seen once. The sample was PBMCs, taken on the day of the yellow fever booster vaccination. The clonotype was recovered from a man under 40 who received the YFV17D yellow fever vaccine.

CDR3 region: CASSLGPGLRADEQFF. The DNA for the CDR3 is TGTGCCAGCAGCTTAGGACCGGGGCTGAGAGCTGATGAGCAGTTCTTC. V gene TRBV7-8 combines with J gene TRBJ2-1; D is tentatively TRBD1 or TRBD2 (5 bases each). The CDR3 is 16 amino acids. V was shortened by 1 base and J by 8 bases, with 18 bases between the two germline ends. CDR1 is SGHVS, CDR2 FQNEAQ, per germline.